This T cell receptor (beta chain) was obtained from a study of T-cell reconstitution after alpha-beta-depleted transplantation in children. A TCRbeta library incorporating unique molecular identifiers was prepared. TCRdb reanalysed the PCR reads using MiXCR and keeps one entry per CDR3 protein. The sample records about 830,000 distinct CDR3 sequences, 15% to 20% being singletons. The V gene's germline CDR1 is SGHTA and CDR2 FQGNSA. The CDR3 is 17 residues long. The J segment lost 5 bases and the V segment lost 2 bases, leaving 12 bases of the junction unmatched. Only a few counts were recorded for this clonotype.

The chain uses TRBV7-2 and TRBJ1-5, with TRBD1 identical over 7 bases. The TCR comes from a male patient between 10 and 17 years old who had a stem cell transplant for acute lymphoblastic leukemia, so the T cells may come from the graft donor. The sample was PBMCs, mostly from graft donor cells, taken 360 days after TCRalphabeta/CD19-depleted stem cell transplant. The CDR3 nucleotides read TGTGCCAGCAGCTTACATGCGTGGCAGGGGGTGGATCAGCCCCAGCATTTT. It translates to CASSLHAWQGVDQPQHF.